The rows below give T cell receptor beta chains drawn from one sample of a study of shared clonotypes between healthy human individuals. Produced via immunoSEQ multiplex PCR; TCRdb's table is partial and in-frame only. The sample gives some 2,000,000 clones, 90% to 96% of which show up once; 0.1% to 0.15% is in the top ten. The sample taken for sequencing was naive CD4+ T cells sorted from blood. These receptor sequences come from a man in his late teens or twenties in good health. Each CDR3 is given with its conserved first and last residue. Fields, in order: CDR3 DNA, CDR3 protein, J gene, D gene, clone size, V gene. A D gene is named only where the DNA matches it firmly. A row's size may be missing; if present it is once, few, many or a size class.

TGTGCCATCAGTGAAGCGGGAGTCGGCGCTGAGCAGTTCTTC	CAISEAGVGAEQFF	TRBJ2-1	TRBD2	NA	TRBV10-3
TGTGCCAGCAGCCAAGATCGGGTATCCGCACTTGGTGGCTACACCTTC	CASSQDRVSALGGYTF	TRBJ1-2	NA	NA	TRBV4-2
TGTGCCAGCATGGGGGGCTGGAATGAAAAACTGTTTTTT	CASMGGWNEKLFF	TRBJ1-4	NA	NA	TRBV7-9
TGTGCCAGCAGTTACGCGACCGGGACAGTGAACACTGAAGCTTTCTTT	CASSYATGTVNTEAFF	TRBJ1-1	TRBD1	NA	TRBV6-5
TGTGCCAGCAGTGAAGCGCTTCGAGTATCTGAAGCTTTCTTT	CASSEALRVSEAFF	TRBJ1-1	NA	NA	TRBV2
TGTGCCAGTAGTATGGACAGGGGCGCCACTGAAGCTTTCTTT	CASSMDRGATEAFF	TRBJ1-1	TRBD1	NA	TRBV19
TGCGCCAGCAGCCAGACAGGGACCTACGAGCAGTACTTC	CASSQTGTYEQYF	TRBJ2-7	TRBD1	NA	TRBV5-1
TGTGCCAGCATCAACCGGAGGTATGGCTACACCTTC	CASINRRYGYTF	TRBJ1-2	NA	NA	TRBV28
TGTGCCAGCAGCTTTAATAATGAGCAGTTCTTC	CASSFNNEQFF	TRBJ2-1	NA	NA	TRBV11-2
TGTGCCAGCAGCCTAACAACAGACGAGCAGTACTTC	CASSLTTDEQYF	TRBJ2-7	NA	NA	TRBV7-9
TGTGCCAGCAGCCAATCGGGCCTGCTTAACTATGGCTACACCTTC	CASSQSGLLNYGYTF	TRBJ1-2	NA	NA	TRBV16
TGCGCCAGCAGCCAGAACAGGGTCCTCTATGGCTACACCTTC	CASSQNRVLYGYTF	TRBJ1-2	NA	few	TRBV4-1
TGTGCCAGCAGCCGAAGCGGGAGGGCCTACAATGAGCAGTTCTTC	CASSRSGRAYNEQFF	TRBJ2-1	TRBD2	NA	TRBV11-2
TGTGCCAGCAATCTGGGGGTGGGAAATTCACCCCTCCACTTT	CASNLGVGNSPLHF	TRBJ1-6	NA	few	TRBV2
TGTGCCAGCAGCTTAGGGCAGGCGTCTGGGGCCAACGTCCTGACTTTC	CASSLGQASGANVLTF	TRBJ2-6	NA	NA	TRBV7-9
TGTGCCAGCAGTTCGCCAGGGGGGCTTAGCGGCGAGCAGTACTTC	CASSSPGGLSGEQYF	TRBJ2-7	NA	NA	TRBV28
TGTGCCAGCTCACCACCGAACAACGAGCAGTACTTC	CASSPPNNEQYF	TRBJ2-7	NA	NA	TRBV18
TGTGCCAGCTCATCTACAGGGGCCCCTAACTATGGCTACACCTTC	CASSSTGAPNYGYTF	TRBJ1-2	TRBD1	NA	TRBV18
TGCGCCAGCAGCTTTGGCCAGGAGGTAGCCGGGGAGCTGTTTTTT	CASSFGQEVAGELFF	TRBJ2-2	NA	NA	TRBV5-1
TGTGCCAGCAGCCTCATCGCCGGCGGCGCAGGGGGTGAAAAACTGTTTTTT	CASSLIAGGAGGEKLFF	TRBJ1-4	TRBD1	NA	TRBV7-9